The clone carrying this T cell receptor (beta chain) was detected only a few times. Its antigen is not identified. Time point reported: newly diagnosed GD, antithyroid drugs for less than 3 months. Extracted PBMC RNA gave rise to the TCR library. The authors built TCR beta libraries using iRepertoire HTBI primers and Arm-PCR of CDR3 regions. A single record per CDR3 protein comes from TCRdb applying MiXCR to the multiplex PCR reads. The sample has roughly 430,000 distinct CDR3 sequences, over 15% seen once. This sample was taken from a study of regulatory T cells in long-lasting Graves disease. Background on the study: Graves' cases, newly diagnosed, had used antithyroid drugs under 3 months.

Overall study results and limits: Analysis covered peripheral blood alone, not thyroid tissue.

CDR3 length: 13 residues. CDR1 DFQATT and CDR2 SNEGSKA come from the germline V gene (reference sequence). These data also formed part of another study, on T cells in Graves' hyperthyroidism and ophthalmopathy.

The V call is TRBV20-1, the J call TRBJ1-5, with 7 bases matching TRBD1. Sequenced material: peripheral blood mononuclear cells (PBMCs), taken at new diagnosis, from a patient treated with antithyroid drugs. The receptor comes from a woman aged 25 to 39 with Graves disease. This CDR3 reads CSPRQGPNQPQHF. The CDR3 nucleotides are TGCAGCCCAAGACAGGGTCCCAATCAGCCCCAGCATTTT.